What follows describes a single TCR beta chain. The antigen is undetermined. Naive CD8+ T cells showed CD45RO-CCR7+CD27+CD95-. The V gene's germline CDR1 is SQVTM and CDR2 ANQGSEA. The CDR3 extends over 12 amino acids. This sample stems from a study of CXCR3-negative and CXCR3-positive naive CD8 T cells. UMI-tagged TRB cDNA libraries were built via 5' RACE. From the 5' RACE reads, TCRdb lists one entry per CDR3 protein and no DNA. The sample includes over 70,000 distinct CDR3 sequences. Study results and caveats: In naive cells, CXCR3-negative and CXCR3-positive subsets had similar TRBV-TRBJ usage; memory cells differed.

The sample consisted of naive CXCR3- CD8+ T cells from blood. Subset of the sample: CD45RO-CCR7+CD27+CD95- naive CD8+ T cells lacking CXCR3 (TNR3-). The receptor was derived from a human donor in good health. Some clones in this sample may be carry-over from other donors' samples. The chain employs TRBV29-1 and TRBJ1-2. CDR3 loop: CSVVEQDYGYTF. The full variable domain, completed using reference TRBV29-1 and TRBJ1-2, is SAVISQKPSRDICQRGTSLTIQCQVDSQVTMMFWYRQQPGQSLTLIATANQGSEATYESGFVIDKFPISRPNLTFSTLTVSNMSPEDSSIYLCSVVEQDYGYTFGSGTRLTVV.